The clone carrying this T cell receptor beta chain was seen repeatedly, ten times or more. The antigen is not known. The germline V and J ends were trimmed by 7 bases and 2 bases, with 19 bases remaining between them. CDR3 size: 16 residues. Per germline, CDR1 SGHVS and CDR2 FNYEAQ. The entry originates in a study of T cell repertoires in cytomegalovirus infection. The study, taken as a whole, reports: Individuals carrying CMV plus the relevant HLA were identified by cumulative frequency of public TCR beta families. In two of eight donors, the top clonotype was HLA-C-restricted CMV-specific.

TCRdb re-derived calls from the reads in MiXCR, one entry per CDR3 protein. The table shows about 740,000 distinct CDR3 sequences, with approximately 34% occurring only once. This TCR was sampled from a human donor in good health (CMV status not recorded). Some clones in this sample may be carry-over from other donors' samples. Sequenced material: PBMCs. The J gene is TRBJ2-3, the V gene TRBV7-6; tentatively, D is TRBD2 (5 bases). CDR3 coding DNA: TGTGCCAGCACCGCGTCCCTACGACGGGACACAGATACGCAGTATTTT. Translating it yields CASTASLRRDTDTQYF.